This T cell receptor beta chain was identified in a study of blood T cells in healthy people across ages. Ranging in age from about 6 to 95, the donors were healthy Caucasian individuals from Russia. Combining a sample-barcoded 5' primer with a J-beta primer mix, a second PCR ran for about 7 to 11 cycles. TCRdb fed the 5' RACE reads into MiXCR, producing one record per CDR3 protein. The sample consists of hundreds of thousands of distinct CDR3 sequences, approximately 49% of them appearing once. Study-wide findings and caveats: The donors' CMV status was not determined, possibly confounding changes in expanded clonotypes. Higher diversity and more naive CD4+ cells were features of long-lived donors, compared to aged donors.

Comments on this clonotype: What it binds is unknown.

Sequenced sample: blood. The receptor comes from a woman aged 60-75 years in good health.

In DNA form, the CDR3 reads TGTGCCAGCAGCTTAGAGGCCAGACCTTCTCTCGGCGAGCAGTACTTC. As protein: CASSLEARPSLGEQYF. V usage is TRBV7-8 and J usage is TRBJ2-5, with no clear D. Judging by the DNA end, TRBJ2-7 fits better; the J call may be wrong. The CDR3 has 16 residues. From germline, CDR1 is SGHVS and CDR2 FQNEAQ.